This TCR beta chain originates from a study of blood T cells in healthy people across ages. Broader study findings: Changes in expanded clonotypes were possibly confounded, as the CMV status of donors was unknown. Naive T cell percentage showed a strong correlation with TCR beta diversity. Estimates of diversity drawn from one million T cells were considered underestimates.

Alongside a J-beta primer mix, a sample-barcoded 5' primer served in a second PCR lasting about 7 to 12 cycles. TCRdb used MiXCR to reprocess the 5' RACE reads, holding one entry per CDR3 protein. Of fewer than 2,000,000 distinct CDR3 sequences in the sample, 30% to 40% were seen once. CDR1 and CDR2 from the germline V gene are LGHDT and YNNKEL (reference sequence). V lost 3 bases, J lost 8 bases, and 6 bases stayed unmatched. CDR3 length equals 13 residues. In the case of this clonotype: Its antigen is undetermined.

This sequence was found in a human donor in good health. The chain employs TRBV3-1 and TRBJ1-2; 7 positions match TRBD1. Sequenced material: blood. The CDR3 nucleotides are TGTGCCAGCAGCCACCACAGGGGTGACGGCTACACCTTC. Amino acids: CASSHHRGDGYTF.